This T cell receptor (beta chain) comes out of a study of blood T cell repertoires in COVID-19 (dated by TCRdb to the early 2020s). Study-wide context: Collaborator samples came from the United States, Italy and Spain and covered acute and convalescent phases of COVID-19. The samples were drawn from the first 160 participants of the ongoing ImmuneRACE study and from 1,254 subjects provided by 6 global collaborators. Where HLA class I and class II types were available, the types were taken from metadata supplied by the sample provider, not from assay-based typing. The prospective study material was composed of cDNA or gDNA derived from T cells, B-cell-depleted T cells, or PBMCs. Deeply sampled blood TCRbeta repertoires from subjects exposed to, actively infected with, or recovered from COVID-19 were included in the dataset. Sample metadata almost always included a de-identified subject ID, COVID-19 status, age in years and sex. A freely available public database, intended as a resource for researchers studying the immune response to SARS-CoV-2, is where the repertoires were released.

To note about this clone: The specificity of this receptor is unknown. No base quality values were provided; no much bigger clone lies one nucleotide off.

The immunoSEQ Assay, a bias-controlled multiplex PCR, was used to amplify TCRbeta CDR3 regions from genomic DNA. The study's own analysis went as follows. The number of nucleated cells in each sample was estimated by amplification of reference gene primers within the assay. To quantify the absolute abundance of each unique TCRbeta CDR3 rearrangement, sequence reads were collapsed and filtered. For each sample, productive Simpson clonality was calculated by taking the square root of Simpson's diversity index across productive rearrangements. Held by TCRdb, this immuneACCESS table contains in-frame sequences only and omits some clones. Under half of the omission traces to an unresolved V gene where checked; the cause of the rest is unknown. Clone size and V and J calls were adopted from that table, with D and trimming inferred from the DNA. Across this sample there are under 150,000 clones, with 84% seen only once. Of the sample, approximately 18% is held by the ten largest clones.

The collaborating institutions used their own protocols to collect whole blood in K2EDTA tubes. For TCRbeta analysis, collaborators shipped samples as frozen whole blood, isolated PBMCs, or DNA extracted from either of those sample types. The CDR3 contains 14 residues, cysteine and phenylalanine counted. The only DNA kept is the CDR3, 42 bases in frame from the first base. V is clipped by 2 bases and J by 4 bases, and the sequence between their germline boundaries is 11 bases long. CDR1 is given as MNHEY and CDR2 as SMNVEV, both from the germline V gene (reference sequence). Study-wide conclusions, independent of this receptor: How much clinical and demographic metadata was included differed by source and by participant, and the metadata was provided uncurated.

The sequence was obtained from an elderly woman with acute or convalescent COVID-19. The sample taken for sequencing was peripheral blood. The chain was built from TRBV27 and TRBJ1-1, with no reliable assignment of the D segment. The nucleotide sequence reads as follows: TGTGCCAGCAGTTTAAATCGGGTATCCACTGAAGCTTTCTTT. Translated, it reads CASSLNRVSTEAFF.